This passage covers 14 T cell receptor beta chains from one sample sequenced in a study of graft-versus-host responses after intestinal transplantation (dated by TCRdb to the early 2020s). These receptors' targets are unknown. Interpreted using the paper, the time point label stands for: cells obtained before transplantation from donor or recipient. The method behind the library was the immunoSEQ multiplex PCR assay. TCRdb retrieved this table from immuneACCESS and kept in-frame rearrangements only. Not all clones are present; in checked studies, unresolved V genes account for under half, and no reason is known for the remainder. The sample table shows about 85,000 clones, and less than 95% are seen once. The ten largest account for 7% to 8.5% of the sample. Sequencing used unstimulated CD8+ T cells sorted from spleen or lymph node cells, obtained before transplant. The receptor source for this set is a human donor who was the organ donor for an intestinal transplant.

The chain links TRBV15 to TRBJ2-5; D not certain. Gene TRBJ2-7 matches the end of the DNA better, so the J call may be wrong. The CDR3 length is 13 residues. CDR1 and CDR2 from the germline V gene are LNHNV and YYDKDF (reference sequence). The CDR3 nucleotides read TGTGCCACCAGCAGAGAACGGTATTACGAGCAGTACTTC. It is translated as CATSRERYYEQYF.

In DNA, the CDR3 is TGTGCCAGCAGTGAACACCCACTAGCGGAGGGGCAGTACTTC. Translating gives CASSEHPLAEGQYF. The J gene is TRBJ2-7, the V gene TRBV6-1; 8 bases are shared with TRBD2. J gave up 9 bases and V 2 bases, and 9 bases lay outside the gene matches. CDR1 and CDR2 from the germline V gene are MNHNS and SASEGT. The length of the CDR3 is 14 residues.

V usage is TRBV19 and J usage is TRBJ2-2, with 8 positions matching TRBD2. The V gene's germline CDR1 is LNHDA and CDR2 SQIVND (reference sequence). The J segment lost 6 bases and the V segment lost 9 bases, leaving 9 bases of the junction unmatched. The CDR3 runs to 14 residues. The CDR3 coding sequence is TGTGCCAGCCACCCGGGGGGGGGTCCCGGGGAGCTGTTTTTT. Encoded protein: CASHPGGGPGELFF.

The chain joins TRBV5-1 to TRBJ2-1, with D possibly being TRBD1 (5 bases). The germline V gene encodes CDR1 SGHRS and CDR2 YFSETQ. The CDR3 totals 16 residues. Deletions cut 1 base from V and 5 bases from J, with 16 bases between. CDR3 DNA: TGCGCCAGCAGCTTGTACAGGACACACTCGAACAATGAGCAGTTCTTC. Translating it yields CASSLYRTHSNNEQFF.

The chain is built from TRBV6-1 and TRBJ2-3; no reliable D call. The CDR3 is 16 amino acids. Germline CDR1 reads MNHNS; CDR2 reads SASEGT. The V end was cut by 2 bases, the J end by 6 bases, with 18 bases between. DNA for the CDR3: TGTGCCAGCAGTGAATACGGGTTTAGGCCAGCGGATACGCAGTATTTT. It is translated as CASSEYGFRPADTQYF.

V is TRBV7-6 and J is TRBJ2-3; 7 bases map to TRBD2. The V segment lost 3 bases and the J segment 0 bases; nucleotides outside the gene matches: 6. This CDR3 has 16 residues. The germline gives CDR1 SGHVS, CDR2 FNYEAQ. For the CDR3, the DNA is TGTGCCAGCAGCTTTGCTAGCGGACTTAGCACAGATACGCAGTATTTT. It yields the protein CASSFASGLSTDTQYF.

The chain recombines TRBV6-6 with TRBJ2-5; D not certain. The CDR3 is 12 amino acids. Trimming pared 2 bases from V and 5 bases from J, leaving 6 bases between. Per the germline V gene, CDR1 is MNHNY and CDR2 is SVGAGI (reference sequence). The CDR3 sequence is CASSYVGETQYF. CDR3 nucleotide sequence: TGTGCCAGCAGTTACGTGGGGGAGACCCAGTACTTC.

This chain joins TRBV13 and TRBJ1-1; no firm D call. This CDR3 has 13 residues. Between the trimmed V and J ends, which lost 3 bases and 6 bases, there was a span of 11 bases. Germline V CDR1 and CDR2: PRHDT, FYEKMQ (reference sequence). CDR3 protein: CASSFSIGAEAFF. CDR3 in DNA: TGTGCCAGCAGCTTTAGTATTGGGGCTGAAGCTTTCTTT.

The chain couples TRBV10-1 to TRBJ2-7; 7 nucleotides line up with TRBD2. This CDR3 has 14 amino acids. V lost 4 bases and J lost 6; bases outside the gene matches: 9. Germline CDR1 and CDR2: WNHNN and SYGVQD (reference sequence). The CDR3 protein is CASSALAGEGEQYF. CDR3 bases: TGCGCCAGCAGTGCCCTTGCGGGAGAAGGCGAGCAGTACTTC.

The chain employs TRBV27 and TRBJ1-4, with 8 bases lining up with TRBD1. The trim removed 4 bases at V and 5 bases at J, leaving 6 bases unmatched. Germline values: CDR1 MNHEY, CDR2 SMNVEV (reference sequence). The CDR3 spans 15 residues. As DNA, the CDR3 is TGTGCCAGCAGTTCTTTACAGGGGGTAAATGAAAAACTGTTTTTT. The encoded protein is CASSSLQGVNEKLFF. The full variable domain, rest sourced from reference TRBV27 and TRBJ1-4, is EAQVTQNPRYLITVTGKKLTVTCSQNMNHEYMSWYRQDPGLGLRQIYYSMNVEVTDKGDVPEGYKVSRKEKRNFPLILESPSPNQTSLYFCASSSLQGVNEKLFFGSGTQLSVL.

This CDR3 reads CASSVWQDEAFF. The CDR3 DNA reads TGTGCCAGCAGTGTCTGGCAGGATGAAGCTTTCTTT. The V gene is TRBV6-5, the J gene TRBJ1-1; no clear D gene. Trimming removed 5 bases from V and 7 bases from J, with 11 bases in between. The CDR3 is 12 amino acids. Looked up from germline, CDR1 is MNHEY and CDR2 is SVGAGI.

The chain has TRBV6-5 and TRBJ1-2; D perhaps matches TRBD1 (5 bases). In germline, CDR1 is MNHEY, CDR2 SVGAGI. The V end lost 6 bases, the J end lost 4 bases, and 9 bases lay between the germline ends. This CDR3 is 12 amino acids long. This CDR3 is CASSGGGYGYTF. Written as DNA, the CDR3 is TGTGCCAGCAGCGGCGGGGGCTATGGCTACACCTTC.

A remark on this clone: Germline and junction disagree at one end, which may indicate a read error. The chain links TRBV4-1 to TRBJ2-7, with 7 bases aligning to TRBD1. Germline V CDR1 and CDR2: MGHRA, YSYEKL. The CDR3 is made up of 16 amino acids. The CDR3 DNA reads TGCGCCAGCGGCCACACAGGGGCGGACCCGAACTACGAGCAGTACTTC. Translation: CASGHTGADPNYEQYF.

The chain links TRBV4-1 to TRBJ2-1; no clear D gene. Deletions cut 1 base from V and 5 bases from J, with 9 bases between. Germline V gene data show CDR1 as MGHRA and CDR2 as YSYEKL. The length of the CDR3 is 14 residues. CDR3 protein: CASSQGRVDNEQFF. The CDR3 DNA sequence: TGCGCCAGCAGCCAAGGTAGGGTCGACAATGAGCAGTTCTTC.